Listed below are T cell receptor beta chains from one sample, sequenced in a study of vaccination and CD4 T cells after COVID-19. TCRdb re-analysed the PCR reads in MiXCR, keeping a single row per CDR3 protein. Of some 9,300 distinct CDR3 sequences in the sample, more than 20% were seen once. For these receptors, no antigen is known. The source was CD4+ T cells from blood, cultured in vitro, collected before SARS-CoV-2 vaccination. These TCRs come from a human donor who received a COVID-19 vaccine. CDR3s include the opening cysteine and the closing phenylalanine or tryptophan. The D gene is left open where the match is weak. Size is omitted from some rows. Given values are once, few, many or a class for expanded clones.

clone size | J gene | V gene | D gene | CDR3 DNA | CDR3 protein
. | TRBJ1-2 | TRBV18 | . | TGTGCCAGCTCACCACCCGTGGAGGGCTCCAACTATGGCTACACCTTC | CASSPPVEGSNYGYTF
. | TRBJ2-3 | TRBV5-1 | . | TGCGCCAGCAGCCAGGGGAGGGCTTCTGATACGCAGTATTTT | CASSQGRASDTQYF
. | TRBJ1-2 | TRBV30 | . | TGTGCCTGGAGTGTCAGCCCTTCCTATGGCTACACCTTC | CAWSVSPSYGYTF
few | TRBJ1-4 | TRBV15 | . | TGTGCCACCAGACTAGACAGATCAACTAATGAAAAACTGTTTTTT | CATRLDRSTNEKLFF
few | TRBJ1-6 | TRBV27 | . | TGTGCCAGCAGTTTTTCGTCGGGGGCCCTTAATTCACCCCTCCACTTT | CASSFSSGALNSPLHF
. | TRBJ1-6 | TRBV6-5 | . | TGTGCCAGCAGTTACTCTGCAGGAAGCTCCTATAATTCACCCCTCCACTTT | CASSYSAGSSYNSPLHF
. | TRBJ2-5 | TRBV5-1 | TRBD2 | TGCGCCAGCAGCATCGGCACTAGCGCAGGGACCCAGTACTTC | CASSIGTSAGTQYF
few | TRBJ2-1 | TRBV5-4 | TRBD2 | TGTGCCAGCAGTAACCCGGGACTAGCGGGGGGGCTTTCGTTGAATGAGCAGTTCTTC | CASSNPGLAGGLSLNEQFF
few | TRBJ1-1 | TRBV20-1 | . | TGCAGTGCTGCTTATACCGGGCGGATGAACACTGAAGCTTTCTTT | CSAAYTGRMNTEAFF
few | TRBJ1-5 | TRBV12-3/TRBV12-4 | TRBD1 | TGTGCCAGCAGTATCGGGGCCGGGACAGATAGCAATCAGCCCCAGCATTTT | CASSIGAGTDSNQPQHF
medium-sized | TRBJ1-6 | TRBV21-1 | . | TGTGCCAGCAGCCCCCGGCGGGGGGACAGCTATAATTCACCCCTCCACTTT | CASSPRRGDSYNSPLHF
. | TRBJ1-1 | TRBV10-2 | . | TGCGCCAGCAGTCTGGGACACGAGAACACTGAAGCTTTCTTT | CASSLGHENTEAFF
. | TRBJ1-5 | TRBV20-1 | . | TGCAGTGCTAACCCCGGGACGGCCAATCAGCCCCAGCATTTT | CSANPGTANQPQHF
few | TRBJ2-7 | TRBV7-9 | . | TGTGCCAGCAGTCGGACGTACGAGCAGTACTTC | CASSRTYEQYF
. | TRBJ1-6 | TRBV29-1 | . | TGCAGCGTTAGGGGCGGCGATAATTCACCCCTCCACTTT | CSVRGGDNSPLHF
few | TRBJ2-2 | TRBV5-4 | . | TGTGCCAGCAGCTTCTCGGCAGCCTACACCGGGGAGCTGTTTTTT | CASSFSAAYTGELFF
few | TRBJ2-7 | TRBV24-1 | . | TGTGCCACCAGTGACCCTGAGGGGACAAGTATCTACGAGCAGTACTTC | CATSDPEGTSIYEQYF
few | TRBJ1-6 | TRBV30 | . | TGTGCCTGGAGACGGTCCTGGAATTCACCCCTCCACTTT | CAWRRSWNSPLHF
few | TRBJ1-3 | TRBV30 | . | TGTGCCTGGAGTAGGGGTTCAGGAAACACCATATATTTT | CAWSRGSGNTIYF
. | TRBJ2-5 | TRBV5-1 | TRBD2 | TGCGCCAGCAGCTCGGGCGGGGGGGCCGTTAAGACCCAGTACTTC | CASSSGGGAVKTQYF
few | TRBJ2-7 | TRBV2 | . | TGTGCCAGCAGATCACAGGGGGGGCCCTCCGAGCAGTACTTC | CASRSQGGPSEQYF
. | TRBJ1-1 | TRBV12-3/TRBV12-4 | . | TGTGCCAGCAGTTTAACCCAGAGTTCGAACACTGAAGCTTTCTTT | CASSLTQSSNTEAFF
. | TRBJ1-1 | TRBV6-2/TRBV6-3 | . | TGTGCCAGCAGTTACGTAATTGGGGCAGGGACCTTGAACACTGAAGCTTTCTTT | CASSYVIGAGTLNTEAFF
. | TRBJ2-5 | TRBV6-1 | . | TGTGCCAGCAGCCGACTAGTGCTACAAGAGACCCAGTACTTC | CASSRLVLQETQYF